This T cell receptor beta chain was observed in a study of yellow fever vaccine responses in identical twins. Study-level findings and limits: Twins reportedly appeared to share part of their vaccine T cell response while keeping part individual.

The germline gives CDR1 LNHNV, CDR2 YYDKDF (reference sequence). V was pared by 0 bases and J by 7 bases, with 18 bases between. This CDR3 has 16 residues. As to this clonotype: Its matching antigen is unknown.

TCRdb itself ran the RT-PCR reads through MiXCR, one entry per CDR3 protein. The sample holds approximately 9,700 distinct CDR3 sequences; roughly 83% are singletons and the top ten take 2% to 2.5%. Here the sequenced sample was T cells from blood (PBMCs), unsorted or a sorted subset (not recorded which), taken before or after yellow fever vaccination (not recorded which). The sequence was collected from a young woman who received the yellow fever vaccine. The rearrangement uses TRBV15 and TRBJ1-2; D uncertain. CDR3 sequence: CATSREEVAAGSGYTF. CDR3 bases: TGTGCCACCAGCAGAGAGGAGGTGGCGGCGGGGTCTGGCTACACCTTC.